This T cell receptor (beta chain) was sequenced in a study of cytomegalovirus exposure and HLA in healthy donors. General study points: High sensitivity and specificity were reportedly achieved when the classifier diagnosed cytomegalovirus status.

PCR used 60 Vbeta primers and 13 Jbeta primers. Here immunoSEQ multiplex PCR was the method, and the copy in TCRdb shows in-frame clones only, minus some. The profile covers approximately 190,000 clones, with 70% appearing a single time and about 2.5% taken by the ten largest. About this clone itself: Its antigen remains unknown.

V gave up 4 bases and J gave up 16 bases; unmatched junction bases: 10. Germline assignment: CDR1 SGHTA and CDR2 FQGNSA. The CDR3 is made up of 14 amino acids. The receptor was isolated from a man aged 35 to 55 in good health and CMV-seropositive. The chain joins TRBV7-2 to TRBJ2-1; 13 bases agree with TRBD2. The sample comprised PBMCs. CDR3 sequence reads: CASSSGWTSGGRFF. The CDR3 nucleotides are TGTGCCAGCAGCTCCGGCTGGACTAGCGGGGGACGCTTCTTC.